Below are 11 T cell receptor beta chains sequenced from a single sample in a study of T cell responses to AZD1222 COVID-19 vaccine. Clones were read by immunoSEQ multiplex PCR, and TCRdb kept only the in-frame ones, dropping some. The sample has some 180,000 clones; just over 85% are singletons. Specimen: peripheral blood, collected on day 0 of AZD1222 vaccination. The receptor source for this set is an adult in good health.

The chain joins TRBV7-9 to TRBJ1-2; D is unresolved. The CDR3 is made up of 13 amino acids. The germline V gene encodes CDR1 SEHNR and CDR2 FQNEAQ (reference sequence). V lost 3 bases, J lost 2 bases, and 7 bases lay in between. The CDR3 reads CASSFLVNYGYTF. The CDR3, as DNA: TGTGCCAGCAGCTTTCTGGTAAACTATGGCTACACCTTC.

The chain uses TRBV7-2 and TRBJ1-6, with 8 bases aligning to TRBD1. This CDR3 comprises 15 residues. Germline CDR1 is SGHTA and CDR2 is FQGNSA. The junction had 8 bases not matched to a gene; V was cut back by 4 bases and J by 9 bases. Written as DNA, the CDR3 is TGTGCCAGCAGCTCAGGACAGGGAATGAGTTCACCCCTCCACTTT. Translation: CASSSGQGMSSPLHF.

This rearrangement joins TRBV21-1 to TRBJ1-2. TRBV21-1 is recorded as a pseudogene. CDR3 size: 14 residues. CDR3 sequence reads: CASFPPRANYGYTF. In DNA, the CDR3 is TGTGCCAGCTTCCCTCCGCGGGCTAACTATGGCTACACCTTC.

The rearrangement uses TRBV30 and TRBJ2-7, with a possible D match to TRBD1 (6 bases). Trimming pared 3 bases from V and 6 bases from J, leaving 15 bases between. From germline, CDR1 is GTSNPN and CDR2 SVGIG (reference sequence). The CDR3 sequence is 13 residues long. CDR3 nucleotides: TGTGCCTGGAGGGGCGGCACAGGGACCGAGCAGTACTTC. Translating it yields CAWRGGTGTEQYF. Full variable domain (remainder filled in from reference TRBV30 and TRBJ2-7): SQTIHQWPATLVQPVGSPLSLECTVEGTSNPNLYWYRQAAGRGLQLLFYSVGIGQISSEVPQNLSASRPQDRQFILSSKKLLLSDSGFYLCAWRGGTGTEQYFGPGTRLTVT.

There are a few counts of this clone. The gene calls are TRBV5-6 and TRBJ2-2; either TRBD1 or TRBD2 may fit D (5 bases each). V was pared by 2 bases and J by 6 bases, with 14 bases between. Germline-derived CDR1 and CDR2 are SGHDT and YYEEEE. The CDR3 spans 15 residues. The CDR3 spells CASSFRIGTAGELFF. CDR3 DNA sequence: TGTGCCAGCAGCTTTCGGATAGGGACGGCCGGGGAGCTGTTTTTT.

This chain uses TRBV23-1 with TRBJ2-7; tentative D call: TRBD1 (6 bases). TRBV23-1 has ORF status, its function being uncertain. V lost 0 bases to trimming and J lost 1 base, with 10 bases between them. This CDR3 comprises 15 residues. As DNA, the CDR3 is TGCGCCAGCAGTCAATCGGGACATGAATCCTACGAGCAGTACTTC. Protein product: CASSQSGHESYEQYF.

This rearrangement joins TRBV20-1 to TRBJ1-5, with 8 bases fitting TRBD1. The trim removed 3 bases at V and 5 bases at J, leaving 6 bases unmatched. Germline values: CDR1 DFQATT, CDR2 SNEGSKA (reference sequence). There are 14 residues in the CDR3. CDR3 sequence reads: CSASPGGADQPQHF. The CDR3 coding sequence is TGCAGTGCTAGTCCAGGGGGCGCAGATCAGCCCCAGCATTTT.

CDR3 in DNA: TGTGCCATCACAGGGCAGTCCTACAATGAGCAGTTCTTC. Encoded protein: CAITGQSYNEQFF. This rearrangement joins TRBV10-3 to TRBJ2-1; possible D gene TRBD1, 5 bases. The germline gives CDR1 ENHRY, CDR2 SYGVKD. The germline V and J ends were trimmed by 7 bases and 1 base, with 8 bases remaining between them. CDR3 length equals 13 residues.

The V and J genes are TRBV30 and TRBJ1-3; 10 positions match TRBD1. Per the germline V gene, CDR1 is GTSNPN and CDR2 is SVGIG (reference sequence). With 2 bases clipped from V and 2 bases from J, the junction kept 12 bases outside the gene matches. The CDR3 sequence is 18 residues long. The CDR3 DNA is TGTGCCTGGAGTCCTCCCCCCCCCGGGACAGGGGCTGGAAACACCATATATTTT. Translating it yields CAWSPPPPGTGAGNTIYF.

The chain couples TRBV27 to TRBJ1-6; TRBD1 matches 9 bases. CDR1 is MNHEY and CDR2 is SMNVEV in the germline V gene (reference sequence). V shed 4 bases, J shed 8 bases, and the junction held 12 bases outside the gene matches. The CDR3 is made up of 17 amino acids. CDR3 region: CASSSRRTGELDSPLHF. The CDR3 region has the DNA TGTGCCAGCAGTTCCCGACGGACAGGGGAGCTTGATTCACCCCTCCACTTT.

The gene calls are TRBV7-6 and TRBJ2-1; no firm D call. V dropped 2 bases and J dropped 0 bases, with 8 bases sitting between them. The CDR3 consists of 15 residues. Per the germline V gene, CDR1 is SGHVS and CDR2 is FNYEAQ. DNA for the CDR3: TGTGCCAGCAGCTTATTCTTAGGCTCCTACAATGAGCAGTTCTTC. This sequence encodes CASSLFLGSYNEQFF. Full variable domain (missing parts from reference TRBV7-6 and TRBJ2-1): GAGVSQSPRYKVTKRGQDVALRCDPISGHVSLYWYRQALGQGPEFLTYFNYEAQQDKSGLPNDRFSAERPEGSISTLTIQRTEQRDSAMYRCASSLFLGSYNEQFFGPGTRLTVL.